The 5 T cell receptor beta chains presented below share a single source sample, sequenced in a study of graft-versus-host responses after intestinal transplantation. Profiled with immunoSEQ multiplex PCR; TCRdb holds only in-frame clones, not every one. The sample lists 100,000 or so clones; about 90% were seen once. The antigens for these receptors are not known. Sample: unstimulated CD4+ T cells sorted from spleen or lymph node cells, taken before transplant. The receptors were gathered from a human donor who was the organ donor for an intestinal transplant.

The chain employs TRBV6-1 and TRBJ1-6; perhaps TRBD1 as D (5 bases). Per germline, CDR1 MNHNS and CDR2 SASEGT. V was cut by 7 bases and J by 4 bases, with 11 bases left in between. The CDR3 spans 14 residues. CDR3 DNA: TGTGCCAGCACAGGGACCCTTTATAATTCACCCCTCCACTTT. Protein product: CASTGTLYNSPLHF.

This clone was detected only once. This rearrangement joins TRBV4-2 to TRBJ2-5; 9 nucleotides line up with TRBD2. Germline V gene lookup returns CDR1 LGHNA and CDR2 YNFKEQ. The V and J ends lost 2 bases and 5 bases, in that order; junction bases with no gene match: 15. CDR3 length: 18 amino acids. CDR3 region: CASSQNTGSGGLRETQYF. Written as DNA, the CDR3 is TGTGCCAGCAGCCAAAATACGGGTAGCGGGGGCCTTAGGGAGACCCAGTACTTC.

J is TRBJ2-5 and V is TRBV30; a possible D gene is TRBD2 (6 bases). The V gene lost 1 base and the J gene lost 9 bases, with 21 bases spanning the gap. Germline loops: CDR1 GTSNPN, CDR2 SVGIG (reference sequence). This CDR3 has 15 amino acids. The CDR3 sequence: CAWSGIRGAVAAQYF. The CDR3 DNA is TGTGCCTGGAGTGGGATCCGGGGAGCGGTAGCGGCCCAGTACTTC.

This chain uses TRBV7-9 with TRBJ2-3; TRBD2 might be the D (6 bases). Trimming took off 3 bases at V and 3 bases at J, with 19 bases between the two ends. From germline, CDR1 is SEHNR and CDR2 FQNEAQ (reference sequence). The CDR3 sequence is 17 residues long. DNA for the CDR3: TGTGCCAGCAGCTTTAGGCTAGGAGAGGGGAGGACAGATACGCAGTATTTT. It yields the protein CASSFRLGEGRTDTQYF.

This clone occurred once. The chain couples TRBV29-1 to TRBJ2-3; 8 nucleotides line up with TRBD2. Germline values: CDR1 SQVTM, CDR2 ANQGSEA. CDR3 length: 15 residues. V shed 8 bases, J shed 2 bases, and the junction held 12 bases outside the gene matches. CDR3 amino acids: CSLLATSGNTDTQYF. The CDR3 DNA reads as TGCAGCCTATTGGCAACTAGCGGAAACACAGATACGCAGTATTTT.